Below are 26 T cell receptor beta chains sequenced from a single sample in a study of radiotherapy plus CTLA-4 blockade in lung cancer. Assay used: immunoSEQ multiplex PCR; TCRdb lists only in-frame clones, some missing. The sample yields 15,000 or so clones, 55% to 75% seen once. The sequencing here drew on peripheral blood, taken from a patient treated with radiotherapy plus ipilimumab. These receptors were taken from a human donor with non-small cell lung cancer whose response to radiotherapy plus ipilimumab could not be evaluated.

This clone came up a few times. The chain joins TRBV4-1 to TRBJ1-1; D is uncertain. The CDR3 length is 14 residues. The V gene lost 4 bases and the J gene lost 6 bases, with 15 bases spanning the gap. In germline, CDR1 is MGHRA, CDR2 YSYEKL. CDR3 DNA: TGCGCCAGCAGCCCAAGGAGGACGAGGGCTGAAGCTTTCTTT. Its translation: CASSPRRTRAEAFF.

CDR3 amino acids: CASSLTGERQPQHF. The DNA for the CDR3 is TGCGCCAGCAGCTTAACAGGGGAGAGACAGCCCCAGCATTTT. This chain links TRBV5-1 with TRBJ1-5, with 7 bases matching TRBD1. Germline V CDR1 and CDR2: SGHRS, YFSETQ. Trimming took 2 bases from V and 7 from J; bases not matched to a gene: 6. The CDR3 contains 14 residues.

The chain employs TRBV30 and TRBJ1-5; D is perhaps TRBD1 (5 bases). V shed 1 base and J shed 5 bases, with 18 bases lying between them. This CDR3 is built from 16 residues. The germline CDR1 and CDR2 sequences are GTSNPN and SVGIG (reference sequence). CDR3 in amino acids: CAWSAGGSEFYQPQHF. The CDR3 DNA follows: TGTGCCTGGAGTGCTGGGGGGTCCGAATTTTATCAGCCCCAGCATTTT.

V gene TRBV5-1 combines with J gene TRBJ1-5; TRBD1 is a possible D gene (6 bases). Per germline, CDR1 SGHRS and CDR2 YFSETQ. The CDR3 is 20 amino acids. The V end lost 0 bases, the J end lost 0 bases, and 22 bases lay between the germline ends. The chain's CDR3 is CASSLANYSRDTYSNQPQHF. For the CDR3, the DNA is TGCGCCAGCAGCTTGGCGAACTATTCCCGGGACACCTATAGCAATCAGCCCCAGCATTTT.

The chain is built from TRBV5-1 and TRBJ2-2; the match to TRBD2 covers 10 bases. The V segment lost 5 bases and the J segment 4 bases; nucleotides outside the gene matches: 8. Germline V gene lookup returns CDR1 SGHRS and CDR2 YFSETQ. The CDR3 covers 16 residues. The CDR3 coding sequence is TGCGCCAGCAGACAGCGGGGGGGCCGAGGCACCGGGGAGCTGTTTTTT. It yields the protein CASRQRGGRGTGELFF.

The chain couples TRBV29-1 to TRBJ2-6, with D possibly being TRBD2 (6 bases). The CDR3 has 16 amino acids. In germline, CDR1 is SQVTM, CDR2 ANQGSEA. V lost 1 base, J lost 3 bases, and 13 bases lay in between. CDR3 coding DNA: TGCAGCGTTGAAGGACTCCCGGGGGTTGGGGCCAACGTCCTGACTTTC. It codes for CSVEGLPGVGANVLTF. Full variable domain (rest looked up from reference TRBV29-1 and TRBJ2-6): SAVISQKPSRDICQRGTSLTIQCQVDSQVTMMFWYRQQPGQSLTLIATANQGSEATYESGFVIDKFPISRPNLTFSTLTVSNMSPEDSSIYLCSVEGLPGVGANVLTFGAGSRLTVL.

The CDR3 DNA is TGTGCCAGCAGCCTCGGGGGGGACGGCGGGGAGCTGTTTTTT. Translated: CASSLGGDGGELFF. The V gene is TRBV5-4, the J gene TRBJ2-2; 8 bases are a match to TRBD2. The CDR3 contains 14 residues. J was trimmed by 7 bases and V by 4 bases; bases with no gene match: 6. The germline V gene has CDR1 SGHNT and CDR2 YYREEE (reference sequence). The whole variable domain, remainder taken from reference TRBV5-4 and TRBJ2-2, is ETGVTQSPTHLIKTRGQQVTLRCSSQSGHNTVSWYQQALGQGPQFIFQYYREEENGRGNFPPRFSGLQFPNYSSELNVNALELDDSALYLCASSLGGDGGELFFGEGSRLTVL.

The chain joins TRBV28 to TRBJ1-1, with a tentative D call TRBD1 (5 bases). The CDR3 is 15 residues long. The V end lost 1 base, the J end lost 7 bases, and 16 bases lay between the germline ends. Germline lookup yields CDR1 MDHEN and CDR2 SYDVKM. The CDR3 nucleotides read TGTGCCAGCAGTTTATTGCTCGGGGGGTTTGGTGAAGCTTTCTTT. Translating it yields CASSLLLGGFGEAFF.

The chain has TRBV30 and TRBJ2-5; TRBD2 matches at 7 bases. The CDR3 has 13 amino acids. Germline CDR1 and CDR2: GTSNPN and SVGIG (reference sequence). V was pared by 2 bases and J by 4 bases, with 4 bases of the junction left unmatched. The CDR3 loop reads CAWSPGGGETQYF. As DNA, the CDR3 is TGTGCCTGGAGTCCTGGGGGGGGAGAGACCCAGTACTTC.

The chain recombines TRBV18 with TRBJ1-1, with no clear D. The CDR3 totals 12 residues. Germline CDR1 KGHSH, CDR2 LQKENI. V dropped 3 bases and J dropped 2 bases, with 4 bases sitting between them. The CDR3 DNA is TGTGCCAGCTCACCTTATAACACTGAAGCTTTCTTT. This encodes CASSPYNTEAFF.

This clone was counted once. The chain is built from TRBV7-2 and TRBJ2-7; tentatively, D is TRBD1 (5 bases). The CDR3 has 14 residues. CDR1 is SGHTA and CDR2 is FQGNSA in the germline V gene. Trimming removed 3 bases at V and 2 bases at J, with 11 bases between. The DNA of the CDR3 is TGTGCCAGCAGCTTGCAGGGCCTAACCTACGAGCAGTACTTC. Encoded protein: CASSLQGLTYEQYF.

This clone was seen only a few times. The CDR3: CASSYSTSGNTGELFF. The CDR3 DNA follows: TGTGCCAGCAGTTACTCGACTAGCGGGAACACCGGGGAGCTGTTTTTT. The chain uses TRBV6-6 and TRBJ2-2; 9 bases are a match to TRBD2. This CDR3 region has 16 residues. The V gene's germline CDR1 is MNHNY and CDR2 SVGAGI (reference sequence). V shed 0 bases and J 1 base; nucleotides not matched to a gene: 0.

Regarding this clone: A junction end diverges from the germline sequence, so it may reflect a read error. The chain recombines TRBV5-4 with TRBJ2-5; 11 bases line up with TRBD1. Germline V gene data show CDR1 as SGHNT and CDR2 as YYREEE (reference sequence). CDR3 length: 14 amino acids. The CDR3 protein is CASSTDRGQVTQYF. The DNA for the CDR3 is TGTGCCAGCAGTACGGACAGGGGGCAAGTGACCCAGTACTTC. Supplemented by reference TRBV5-4 and TRBJ2-5, the full variable domain reads ETGVTQSPTHLIKTRGQQVTLRCSSQSGHNTVSWYQQALGQGPQFIFQYYREEENGRGNFPPRFSGLQFPNYSSELNVNALELDDSALYLCASSTDRGQVTQYFGPGTRLLVL.

J is TRBJ2-5 and V is TRBV5-6; 7 positions match TRBD1. The CDR3 loop spans 16 amino acids. The germline V gene has CDR1 SGHDT and CDR2 YYEEEE. The J segment lost 3 bases and the V segment lost 3 bases, leaving 11 bases of the junction unmatched. The CDR3 sequence: CASSWAPGQPKETQYF. CDR3 DNA: TGTGCCAGCAGCTGGGCCCCGGGACAGCCTAAAGAGACCCAGTACTTC.

Here the CDR3 reads CASSPVGTSGGSTDTQYF. Written as DNA, the CDR3 is TGCGCCAGCAGCCCCGTCGGGACTAGCGGGGGGAGCACAGATACGCAGTATTTT. This chain links TRBV4-1 with TRBJ2-3; 15 positions match TRBD2. V was pared by 4 bases and J by 0 bases, with 5 bases of the junction left unmatched. The CDR3 length is 18 residues. Looked up from germline, CDR1 is MGHRA and CDR2 is YSYEKL.

J is TRBJ1-5 and V is TRBV27; the D gene is possibly TRBD1 (6 bases). The germline V gene has CDR1 MNHEY and CDR2 SMNVEV (reference sequence). The CDR3 has 13 amino acids. The V and J ends lost 6 bases and 9 bases respectively, with 15 bases between them. Here the CDR3 reads CASRGTMGWPQHF. The CDR3 DNA reads TGTGCCAGCAGGGGGACAATGGGATGGCCCCAGCATTTT.

In this sample, this clone turned up a few times. The chain recombines TRBV4-3 with TRBJ1-6, with TRBD1 matching 7 bases. CDR3 size: 16 residues. Trimming at V came to 2 bases and at J to 7 bases, leaving 8 bases not matched to a gene. Germline V lookup: CDR1 LGHNA, CDR2 YSLEER. The CDR3 region has the DNA TGCGCCAGCAGCCAATCCCCGACAGGGAGCAATTCACCCCTCCACTTT. Translation gives CASSQSPTGSNSPLHF.

The rearrangement links TRBV5-4 to TRBJ2-5, with TRBD1 matching over 8 bases. The CDR3 sequence is 15 residues long. After removal of 1 base from V and 6 bases from J, the junction contained 8 bases not matched to a gene. The germline gives CDR1 SGHNT, CDR2 YYREEE (reference sequence). The CDR3 nucleotides read TGTGCCAGCAGCTTGTTTTCAGGGGGCGTAAAGACCCAGTACTTC. It translates to CASSLFSGGVKTQYF.

The DNA of the CDR3 is TGTGCCAGCAGTGCCCGGGACAGTTTTAATGGCTACACCTTC. Protein sequence: CASSARDSFNGYTF. The chain combines TRBV6-1 with TRBJ1-2; 7 nucleotides line up with TRBD1. CDR1 and CDR2 (germline): MNHNS, SASEGT. With 4 bases clipped from V and 6 bases from J, the junction kept 8 bases outside the gene matches. The length of the CDR3 is 14 residues.

The rearrangement links TRBV5-4 to TRBJ2-1; 8 positions match TRBD1. Trimming removed 0 bases from V and 4 bases from J; junction bases left unmatched: 3. The CDR3 loop spans 15 amino acids. Germline CDR1 is SGHNT and CDR2 is YYREEE (reference sequence). The CDR3 DNA is TGTGCCAGCAGCTTGGAGACAGGGGAATACAATGAGCAGTTCTTC. Its protein product is CASSLETGEYNEQFF. Together with reference TRBV5-4 and TRBJ2-1, the CDR3 gives the full variable domain: ETGVTQSPTHLIKTRGQQVTLRCSSQSGHNTVSWYQQALGQGPQFIFQYYREEENGRGNFPPRFSGLQFPNYSSELNVNALELDDSALYLCASSLETGEYNEQFFGPGTRLTVL.

This chain uses TRBV5-6 with TRBJ1-2; 7 bases fit TRBD1. The trim removed 0 bases at V and 5 bases at J, leaving 1 base unmatched. Germline-derived CDR1 and CDR2 are SGHDT and YYEEEE. The CDR3 loop spans 13 amino acids. CDR3 sequence (DNA): TGTGCCAGCAGCTTGGGGGGACAGTATGGCTACACCTTC. Amino acid sequence: CASSLGGQYGYTF.

This clone was picked up a small number of times. V and J are TRBV4-1 and TRBJ1-5, with D maybe TRBD1 (5 bases). The CDR3 has 14 amino acids. V lost 0 bases and J 5 bases, leaving 8 bases between the germline ends. Germline V lookup: CDR1 MGHRA, CDR2 YSYEKL. The CDR3 nucleotides are TGCGCCAGCAGCCAAGATGGGGGGTATCAGCCCCAGCATTTT. It codes for CASSQDGGYQPQHF.

The chain links TRBV4-2 to TRBJ2-3, with 12 bases aligning to TRBD2. The CDR3 contains 16 residues. The V and J ends lost 1 base and 5 bases, in that order; junction bases with no gene match: 4. Germline V gene lookup returns CDR1 LGHNA and CDR2 YNFKEQ. The CDR3 nucleotides are TGTGCCAGCAGCCAAGCTAGCGGGGGGGCCGGAGATACGCAGTATTTT. This codes for CASSQASGGAGDTQYF.

This sequence joins TRBV5-1 and TRBJ2-5; a possible D gene is TRBD2 (6 bases). The CDR3 has 15 amino acids. The V end lost 0 bases, the J end lost 5 bases, and 14 bases lay between the germline ends. From germline, CDR1 is SGHRS and CDR2 YFSETQ. The CDR3 DNA is TGCGCCAGCAGCTTGGGGGGGACCGCGGGGGAGACCCAGTACTTC. It specifies CASSLGGTAGETQYF.

The chain carries TRBV11-2 and TRBJ1-1; D is possibly TRBD1 (6 bases). CDR3 length: 15 amino acids. V was trimmed by 9 bases and J by 1 base, leaving 18 bases between them. The germline V gene has CDR1 SGHAT and CDR2 FQNNGV. In DNA, the CDR3 is TGTGCCAGTAAGCCAGGGGCCACCTCGAACACTGAAGCTTTCTTT. Its translation is CASKPGATSNTEAFF. Based on the CDR3 plus reference TRBV11-2 and TRBJ1-1, the full variable domain is EAGVAQSPRYKIIEKRQSVAFWCNPISGHATLYWYQQILGQGPKLLIQFQNNGVVDDSQLPKDRFSAERLKGVDSTLKIQPAKLEDSAVYLCASKPGATSNTEAFFGQGTRLTVV.

The chain links TRBV10-3 to TRBJ2-5; D perhaps matches TRBD1 (5 bases). V was trimmed by 3 bases and J by 5 bases, leaving 13 bases between them. CDR1 and CDR2 from the germline V gene are ENHRY and SYGVKD. CDR3 length: 14 amino acids. CDR3 protein: CAISDGIGVETQYF. CDR3 nucleotide sequence: TGTGCCATCAGTGACGGAATAGGGGTCGAGACCCAGTACTTC.